This T cell receptor beta chain originates from a study of cytomegalovirus exposure and HLA in healthy donors. This clone was recorded once. What it binds is not known. The V segment lost 2 bases and the J segment 2 bases; nucleotides outside the gene matches: 8. The CDR3 contains 18 residues. Germline values: CDR1 SGHTA, CDR2 FQGNSA. PCR involved 60 Vbeta and 13 Jbeta primers. TCRdb's table, derived via immunoSEQ multiplex PCR, lists solely in-frame clones and lacks some. The data show about 110,000 clones, 73% seen once. Study outcomes and limitations: Immune exposure data for these donors was limited to CMV serostatus. A later analysis linked a missense DCLRE1C variant to TCR beta V- and J-gene trimming. Some V segments could not be told apart, so they were left out, TRBV6-2 and TRBV6-3 among them. Common viral pathogens were later found to be apparently linked to several of the most significant clusters.

This TCR was sampled from a man aged 35 to 55 in good health and CMV-seronegative. This chain connects TRBV7-2 to TRBJ2-5; 13 nucleotides match TRBD2. What was sequenced was PBMCs. The CDR3 is CASSLSVGLAGVQETQYF. The CDR3 DNA reads as TGTGCCAGCAGCTTAAGCGTTGGACTAGCGGGGGTACAAGAGACCCAGTACTTC.